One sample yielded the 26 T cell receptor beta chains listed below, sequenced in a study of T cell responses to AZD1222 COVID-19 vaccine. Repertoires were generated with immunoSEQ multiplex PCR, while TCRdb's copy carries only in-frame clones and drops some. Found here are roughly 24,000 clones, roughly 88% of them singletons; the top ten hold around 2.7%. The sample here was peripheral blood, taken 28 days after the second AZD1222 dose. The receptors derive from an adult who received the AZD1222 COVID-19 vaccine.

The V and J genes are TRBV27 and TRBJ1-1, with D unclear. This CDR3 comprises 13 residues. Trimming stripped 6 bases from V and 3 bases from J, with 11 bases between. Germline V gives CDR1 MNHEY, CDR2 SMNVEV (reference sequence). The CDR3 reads CASSGWADTEAFF. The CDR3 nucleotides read TGTGCCAGCAGCGGGTGGGCAGACACTGAAGCTTTCTTT.

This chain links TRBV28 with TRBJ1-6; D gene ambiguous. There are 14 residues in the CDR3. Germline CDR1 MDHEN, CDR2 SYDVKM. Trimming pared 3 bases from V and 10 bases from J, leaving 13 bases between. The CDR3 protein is CASSFVDGRSPLHF. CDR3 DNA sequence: TGTGCCAGCAGTTTTGTGGACGGGAGGTCACCCCTCCACTTT.

CDR3 nucleotide sequence: TGTGCCAGCACACTAAACTATGGCTACACCTTC. Its protein is CASTLNYGYTF. This rearrangement joins TRBV2 to TRBJ1-2; D is ambiguous. V lost 7 bases, J lost 2 bases, and 5 bases lay in between. The germline V gene has CDR1 SNHLY and CDR2 FYNNEI. The CDR3 has 11 residues. Full variable domain (outside the CDR3, taken from reference TRBV2 and TRBJ1-2): EPEVTQTPSHQVTQMGQEVILRCVPISNHLYFYWYRQILGQKVEFLVSFYNNEISEKSEIFDDQFSVERPDGSNFTLKIRSTKLEDSAMYFCASTLNYGYTFGSGTRLTVV.

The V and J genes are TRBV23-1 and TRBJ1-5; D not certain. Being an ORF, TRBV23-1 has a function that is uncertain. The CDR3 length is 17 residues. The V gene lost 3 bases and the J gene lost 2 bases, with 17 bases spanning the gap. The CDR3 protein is CASSHPGEGLGNQPQHF. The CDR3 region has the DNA TGCGCCAGCAGTCACCCCGGGGAGGGTTTGGGCAATCAGCCCCAGCATTTT.

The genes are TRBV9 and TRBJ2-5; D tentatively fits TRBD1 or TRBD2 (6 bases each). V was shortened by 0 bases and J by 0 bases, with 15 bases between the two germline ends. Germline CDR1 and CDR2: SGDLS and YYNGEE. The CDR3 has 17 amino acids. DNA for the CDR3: TGTGCCAGCAGCGTAGAAGGAGGGGGGACTTACCAAGAGACCCAGTACTTC. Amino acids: CASSVEGGGTYQETQYF.

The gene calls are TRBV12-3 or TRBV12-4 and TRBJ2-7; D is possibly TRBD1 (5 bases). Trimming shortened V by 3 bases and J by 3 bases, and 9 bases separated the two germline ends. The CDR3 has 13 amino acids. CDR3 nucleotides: TGTGCCAGCAGTTTGACAGCTAACTACGAGCAGTACTTC. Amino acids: CASSLTANYEQYF.

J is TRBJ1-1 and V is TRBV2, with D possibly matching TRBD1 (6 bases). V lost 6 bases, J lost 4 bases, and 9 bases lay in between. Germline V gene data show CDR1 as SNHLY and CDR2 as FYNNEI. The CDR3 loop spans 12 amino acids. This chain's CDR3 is CASRQGFTEAFF. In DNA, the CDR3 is TGTGCCAGCAGGCAGGGGTTCACTGAAGCTTTCTTT.

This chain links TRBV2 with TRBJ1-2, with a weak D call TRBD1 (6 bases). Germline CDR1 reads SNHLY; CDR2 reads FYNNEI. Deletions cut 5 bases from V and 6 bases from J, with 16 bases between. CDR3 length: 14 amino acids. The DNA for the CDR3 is TGTGCCAGCAGTACCGGGACACGCGTAGATGGCTACACCTTC. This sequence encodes CASSTGTRVDGYTF.

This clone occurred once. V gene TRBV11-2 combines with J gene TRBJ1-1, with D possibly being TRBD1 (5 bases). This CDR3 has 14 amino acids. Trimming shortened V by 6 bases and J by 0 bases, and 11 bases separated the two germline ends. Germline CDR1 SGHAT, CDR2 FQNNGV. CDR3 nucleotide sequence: TGTGCCAGCAGTCTTGGGGGGGTGAACACTGAAGCTTTCTTT. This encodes CASSLGGVNTEAFF.

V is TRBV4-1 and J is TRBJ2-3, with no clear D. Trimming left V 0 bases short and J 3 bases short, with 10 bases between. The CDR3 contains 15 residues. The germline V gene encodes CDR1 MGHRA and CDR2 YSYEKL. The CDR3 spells CASSQDYLGTDTQYF. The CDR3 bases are TGCGCCAGCAGCCAAGATTATTTAGGGACAGATACGCAGTATTTT.

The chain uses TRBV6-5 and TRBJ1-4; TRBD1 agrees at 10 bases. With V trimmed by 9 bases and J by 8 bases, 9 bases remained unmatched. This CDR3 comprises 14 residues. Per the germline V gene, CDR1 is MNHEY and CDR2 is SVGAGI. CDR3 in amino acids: CASYPGQGTEKLFF. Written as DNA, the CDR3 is TGTGCCAGTTATCCGGGACAGGGGACGGAAAAACTGTTTTTT.

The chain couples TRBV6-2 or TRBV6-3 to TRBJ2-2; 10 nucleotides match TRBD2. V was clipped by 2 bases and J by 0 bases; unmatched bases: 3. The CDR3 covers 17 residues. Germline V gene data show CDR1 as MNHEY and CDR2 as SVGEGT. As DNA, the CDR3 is TGTGCCAGCAGTTACCCTACTAGCGGGGCGAACACCGGGGAGCTGTTTTTT. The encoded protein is CASSYPTSGANTGELFF.

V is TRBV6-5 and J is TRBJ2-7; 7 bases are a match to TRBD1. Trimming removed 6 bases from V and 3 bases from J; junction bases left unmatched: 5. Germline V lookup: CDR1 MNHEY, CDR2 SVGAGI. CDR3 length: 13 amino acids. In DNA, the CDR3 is TGTGCCAGCAGGTCGACAGGGTTCTACGAGCAGTACTTC. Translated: CASRSTGFYEQYF.

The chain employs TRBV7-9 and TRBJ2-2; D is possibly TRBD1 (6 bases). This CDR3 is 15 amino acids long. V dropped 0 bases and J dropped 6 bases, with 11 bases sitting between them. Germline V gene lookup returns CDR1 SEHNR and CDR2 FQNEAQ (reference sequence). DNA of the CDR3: TGTGCCAGCAGCTTAGCAGTACAGGGTCCCGGGGAGCTGTTTTTT. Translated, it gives CASSLAVQGPGELFF.

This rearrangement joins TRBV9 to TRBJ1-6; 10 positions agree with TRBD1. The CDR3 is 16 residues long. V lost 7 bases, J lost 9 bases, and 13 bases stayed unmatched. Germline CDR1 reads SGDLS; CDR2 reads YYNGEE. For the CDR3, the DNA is TGTGCCAGCTGCCCGACCGGGACAGGGGTAACTTCACCCCTCCACTTT. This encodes CASCPTGTGVTSPLHF.

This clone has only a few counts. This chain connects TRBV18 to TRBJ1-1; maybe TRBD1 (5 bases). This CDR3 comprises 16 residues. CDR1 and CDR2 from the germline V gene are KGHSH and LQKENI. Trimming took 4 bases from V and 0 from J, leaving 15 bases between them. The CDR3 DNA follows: TGTGCCAGCTCACGTGGGACTCCATCCATGAACACTGAAGCTTTCTTT. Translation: CASSRGTPSMNTEAFF. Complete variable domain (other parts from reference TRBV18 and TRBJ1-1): NAGVMQNPRHLVRRRGQEARLRCSPMKGHSHVYWYRQLPEEGLKFMVYLQKENIIDESGMPKERFSAEFPKEGPSILRIQQVVRGDSAAYFCASSRGTPSMNTEAFFGQGTRLTVV.

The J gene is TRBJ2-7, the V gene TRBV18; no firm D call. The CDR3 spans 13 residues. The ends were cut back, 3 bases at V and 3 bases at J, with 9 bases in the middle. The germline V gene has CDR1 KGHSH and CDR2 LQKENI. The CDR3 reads CASSPGTDYEQYF. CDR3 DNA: TGTGCCAGCTCACCTGGCACCGACTACGAGCAGTACTTC.

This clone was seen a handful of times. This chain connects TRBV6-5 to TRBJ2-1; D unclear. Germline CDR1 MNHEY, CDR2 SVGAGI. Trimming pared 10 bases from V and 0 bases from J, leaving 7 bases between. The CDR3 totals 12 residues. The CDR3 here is CANLSSYNEQFF. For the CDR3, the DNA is TGTGCCAACCTGAGCTCCTACAATGAGCAGTTCTTC.

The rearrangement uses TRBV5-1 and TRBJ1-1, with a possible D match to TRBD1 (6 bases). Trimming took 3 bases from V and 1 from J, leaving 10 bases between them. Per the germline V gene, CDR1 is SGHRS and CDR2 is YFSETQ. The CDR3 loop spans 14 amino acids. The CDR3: CASSWGQQNTEAFF. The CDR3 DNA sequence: TGCGCCAGCAGCTGGGGACAACAGAACACTGAAGCTTTCTTT.

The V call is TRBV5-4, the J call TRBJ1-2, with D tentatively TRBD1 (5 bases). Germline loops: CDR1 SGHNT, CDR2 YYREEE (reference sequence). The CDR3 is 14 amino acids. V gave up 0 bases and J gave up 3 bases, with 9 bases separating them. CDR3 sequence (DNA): TGTGCCAGCAGCTTGGCGGGGGACTACTATGGCTACACCTTC. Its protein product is CASSLAGDYYGYTF.

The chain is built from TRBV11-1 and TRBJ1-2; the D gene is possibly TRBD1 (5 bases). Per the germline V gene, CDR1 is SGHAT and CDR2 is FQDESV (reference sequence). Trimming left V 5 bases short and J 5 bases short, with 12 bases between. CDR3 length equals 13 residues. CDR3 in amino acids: CASSALRQYGYTF. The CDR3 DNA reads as TGTGCCAGCAGCGCCCTTCGACAGTATGGCTACACCTTC.

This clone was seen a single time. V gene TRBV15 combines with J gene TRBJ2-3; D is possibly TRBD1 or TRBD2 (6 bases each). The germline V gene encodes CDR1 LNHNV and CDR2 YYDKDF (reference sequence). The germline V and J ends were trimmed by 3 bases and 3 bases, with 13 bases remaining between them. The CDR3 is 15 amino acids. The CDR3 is CATSSGGVLTDTQYF. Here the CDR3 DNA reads TGTGCCACCAGCAGCGGGGGCGTACTAACAGATACGCAGTATTTT.

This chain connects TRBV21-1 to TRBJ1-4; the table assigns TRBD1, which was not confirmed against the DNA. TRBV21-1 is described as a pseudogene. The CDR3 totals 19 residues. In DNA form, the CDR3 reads TGTGCCAGCAGCAAACCCCGGGACAGGAATCCAGTACCGGTCCGTGGGCCGTTTTTT. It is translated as CASSKPRDRNPVPVRGPFF.

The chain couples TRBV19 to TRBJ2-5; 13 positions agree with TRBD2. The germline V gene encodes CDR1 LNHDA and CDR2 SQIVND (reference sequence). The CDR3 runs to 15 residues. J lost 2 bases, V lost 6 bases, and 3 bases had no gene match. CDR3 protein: CASRLAGGEQETQYF. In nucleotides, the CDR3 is TGTGCCAGTAGACTAGCGGGGGGGGAGCAAGAGACCCAGTACTTC. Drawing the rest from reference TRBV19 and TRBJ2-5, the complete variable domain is DGGITQSPKYLFRKEGQNVTLSCEQNLNHDAMYWYRQDPGQGLRLIYYSQIVNDFQKGDIAEGYSVSREKKESFPLTVTSAQKNPTAFYLCASRLAGGEQETQYFGPGTRLLVL.

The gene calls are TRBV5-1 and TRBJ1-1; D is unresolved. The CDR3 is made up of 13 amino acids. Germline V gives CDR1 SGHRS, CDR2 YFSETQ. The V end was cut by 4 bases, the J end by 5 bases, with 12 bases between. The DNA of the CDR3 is TGCGCCAGCAGCCCGGGGTCGGTTACTGAAGCTTTCTTT. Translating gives CASSPGSVTEAFF.

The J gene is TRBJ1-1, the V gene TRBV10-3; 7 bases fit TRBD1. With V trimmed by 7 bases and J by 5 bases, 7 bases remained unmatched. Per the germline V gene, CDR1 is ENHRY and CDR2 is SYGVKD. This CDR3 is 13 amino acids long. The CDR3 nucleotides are TGTGCCATCAACCGACAGGGAGGGACTGAAGCTTTCTTT. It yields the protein CAINRQGGTEAFF.